This T cell receptor (beta chain) was identified in a study of spatial heterogeneity in lung cancer. Turning to the study itself: Sequence detection consistently recorded a greater number of beta-chain than alpha-chain sequences. Combinations of a unique TCR and a UMI were tallied in raw reads, and on average each appeared more than ten times. Study-level results: Ubiquitous expanded tumor TCRs appeared in blood more at resection than follow-up.

TCRdb re-analysed the 5' RACE reads in MiXCR, keeping a single row per CDR3 protein. The sample lists 110,000 or so distinct CDR3 sequences; less than 14% were seen once. Time point noted: blood at routine non-recurrence follow-up after resection. Whole RNA came from tumor, nontumor lung or frozen PBMC and was sequenced without being sorted. Trimming cost V 5 bases and J 2 bases, with 11 bases left between them. The CDR3 is 14 residues long. CDR1 and CDR2 from the germline V gene are SGHTA and FQGNSA. Points on this clonotype: The antigen is not known.

The sequence was obtained from a female donor with early-stage non-small cell lung cancer. The sample here was PBMCs, taken at follow-up. The chain uses TRBV7-2 and TRBJ2-3, with D unclear. The chain's CDR3 is CASSPDTLTDTQYF. The DNA for the CDR3 is TGTGCCAGCAGCCCAGACACCCTCACAGATACGCAGTATTTT.